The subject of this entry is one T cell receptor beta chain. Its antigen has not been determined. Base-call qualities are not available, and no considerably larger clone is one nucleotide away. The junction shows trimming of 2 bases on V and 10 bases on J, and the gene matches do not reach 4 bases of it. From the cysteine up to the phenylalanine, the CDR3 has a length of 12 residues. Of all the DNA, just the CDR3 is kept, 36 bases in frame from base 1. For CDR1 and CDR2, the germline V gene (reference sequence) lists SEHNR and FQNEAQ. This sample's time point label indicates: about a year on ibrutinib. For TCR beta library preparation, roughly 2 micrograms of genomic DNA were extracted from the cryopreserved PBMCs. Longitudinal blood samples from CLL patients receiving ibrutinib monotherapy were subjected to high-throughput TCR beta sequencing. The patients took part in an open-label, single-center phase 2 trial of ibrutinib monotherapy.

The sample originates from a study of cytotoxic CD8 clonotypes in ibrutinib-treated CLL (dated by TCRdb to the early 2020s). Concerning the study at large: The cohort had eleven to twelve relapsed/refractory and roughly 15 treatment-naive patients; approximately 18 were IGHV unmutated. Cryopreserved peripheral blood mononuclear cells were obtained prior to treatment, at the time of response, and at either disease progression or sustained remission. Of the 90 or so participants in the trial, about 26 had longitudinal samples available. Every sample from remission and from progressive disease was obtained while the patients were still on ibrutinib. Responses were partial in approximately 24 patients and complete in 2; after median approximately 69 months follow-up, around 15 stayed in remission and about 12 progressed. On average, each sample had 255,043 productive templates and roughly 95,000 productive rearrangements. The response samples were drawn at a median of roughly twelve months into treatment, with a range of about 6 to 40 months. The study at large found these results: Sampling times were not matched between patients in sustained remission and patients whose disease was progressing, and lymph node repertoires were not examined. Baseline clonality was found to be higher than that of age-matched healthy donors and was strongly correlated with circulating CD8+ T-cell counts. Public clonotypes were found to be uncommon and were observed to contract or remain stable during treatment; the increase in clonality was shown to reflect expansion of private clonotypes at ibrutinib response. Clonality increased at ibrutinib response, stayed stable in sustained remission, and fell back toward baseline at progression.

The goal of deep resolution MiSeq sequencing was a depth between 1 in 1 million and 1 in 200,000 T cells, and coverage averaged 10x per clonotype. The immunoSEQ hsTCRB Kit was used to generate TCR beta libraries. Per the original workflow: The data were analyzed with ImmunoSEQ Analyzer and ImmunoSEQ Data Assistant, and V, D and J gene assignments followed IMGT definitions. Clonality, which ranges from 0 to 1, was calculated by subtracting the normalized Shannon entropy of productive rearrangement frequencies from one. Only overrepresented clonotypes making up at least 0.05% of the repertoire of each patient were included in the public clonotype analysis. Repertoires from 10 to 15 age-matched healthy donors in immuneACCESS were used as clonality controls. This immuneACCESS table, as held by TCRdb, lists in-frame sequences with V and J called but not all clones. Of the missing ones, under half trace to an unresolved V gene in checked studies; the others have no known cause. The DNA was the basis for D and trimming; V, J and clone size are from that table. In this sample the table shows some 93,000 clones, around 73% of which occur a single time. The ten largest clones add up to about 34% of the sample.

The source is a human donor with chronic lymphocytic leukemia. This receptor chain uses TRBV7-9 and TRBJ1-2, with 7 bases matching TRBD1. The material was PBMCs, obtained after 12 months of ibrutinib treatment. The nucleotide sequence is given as TGTGCCAGCAGCTTAATCGACAGGGACTACACCTTC. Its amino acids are CASSLIDRDYTF.